The clone carrying this TCR beta chain appeared a few times. No antigen is known for it. Sample treatment: oral pan-JAK inhibitor, 5-10 mg twice daily. From alopecia areata patients, lesional scalp punch biopsies and peripheral blood were collected. This sample was taken from a study of CD8+ T cells in alopecia areata. Study-level findings and limits: Many expanded lesional clones stayed in scalp and blood while on tofacitinib. Against the mouse data, patients shared TCRs less clearly, possibly for HLA reasons.

TCR sequencing used cDNA made by reverse transcription of extracted RNA. Sequenced by immunoSEQ multiplex PCR; TCRdb stores in-frame clones only, minus some. Found here are around 13,000 clones, about two thirds of them singletons; the top ten hold roughly 7%. Trimming stripped 2 bases from V and 2 bases from J, with 15 bases between. This CDR3 has 16 amino acids. Germline CDR1 and CDR2: MNHEY and SMNVEV (reference sequence). This clonotype was obtained from a human donor with alopecia areata. Sequencing used skin, obtained at week 4, from a patient treated with tofacitinib. This chain uses TRBV27 with TRBJ1-2, with D tentatively TRBD1 (6 bases). The chain's CDR3 is CASSLTSGTLNYGYTF. In nucleotides, the CDR3 is TGTGCCAGCAGTTTAACCTCCGGGACACTGAACTATGGCTACACCTTC.